The clone carrying this TCR beta chain was seen at least ten times. Per germline, CDR1 SGHVT and CDR2 SQSDAQ. The CDR3 has 13 amino acids. Trimming took 3 bases from V and 5 from J, leaving 8 bases between them. TCRdb re-called the reads through MiXCR, storing one row per CDR3 protein. This table holds a few hundred thousand distinct CDR3 sequences, over 7.5% found once. This specimen comes from a study of T cell repertoires in cytomegalovirus infection. The chain is built from TRBV7-4 and TRBJ1-5; D not resolved. The sequenced sample was PBMCs. This receptor was identified in a human donor in good health (CMV status not recorded). Some clones in this sample may be carry-over from other donors' samples. CDR3: CASSLGTDQPQHF. The DNA for the CDR3 is TGTGCCAGCAGCTTGGGCACGGATCAGCCCCAGCATTTT.